Each of the 13 T cell receptor beta chains below was sequenced from the same sample in a study of blood T cell repertoires in COVID-19 (dated by TCRdb to 2019 to 2021). Library method: the immunoSEQ multiplex PCR assay. The table was pulled from immuneACCESS by TCRdb, which kept in-frame rearrangements only. Such tables lose some clones; where checked, under half of the loss comes from unresolved V genes, and the rest has no known cause. The sample has under 250,000 clones on record, roughly four fifths of them singletons. The ten largest make up roughly 4.7% of the sample. The sequencing input was peripheral blood. The origin of the receptors is a woman aged 65 to 85 with acute or convalescent COVID-19.

The chain uses TRBV5-1 and TRBJ1-2; 7 nucleotides match TRBD1. The CDR3 covers 13 residues. The trim removed 1 base at V and 6 bases at J, leaving 3 bases unmatched. Looked up from germline, CDR1 is SGHRS and CDR2 is YFSETQ. DNA for the CDR3: TGCGCCAGCAGCTTGACAGGGGTTCATGGCTACACCTTC. This encodes CASSLTGVHGYTF.

The chain has TRBV6-1 and TRBJ1-5; D not resolved. V lost 3 bases, J lost 0 bases, and 6 bases lay in between. The CDR3 runs 14 residues. In germline, CDR1 is MNHNS, CDR2 SASEGT. As DNA, the CDR3 is TGTGCCAGCAGTGACAGGTATAGCAATCAGCCCCAGCATTTT. Its translation is CASSDRYSNQPQHF.

The chain is built from TRBV30 and TRBJ1-2; D unresolved. V was pared by 2 bases and J by 2 bases, with 6 bases between. Germline V gene sequence: CDR1 GTSNPN, CDR2 SVGIG (reference sequence). The CDR3 loop spans 12 amino acids. The CDR3 coding sequence is TGTGCCTGGAGTCCACGGAACTATGGCTACACCTTC. Its protein product is CAWSPRNYGYTF.

The J gene is TRBJ1-1, the V gene TRBV28, with a weak D call TRBD1 (6 bases). V was shortened by 9 bases and J by 8 bases, with 22 bases between the two germline ends. Germline V lookup: CDR1 MDHEN, CDR2 SYDVKM. The CDR3 length is 14 residues. The CDR3: CASRGPTLQGEAFF. The CDR3 nucleotides are TGTGCCAGTCGTGGCCCGACCCTCCAGGGGGAAGCTTTCTTT.

The chain uses TRBV4-3 and TRBJ1-3, with TRBD1 matching over 7 bases. From germline, CDR1 is LGHNA and CDR2 YSLEER. The CDR3 is made up of 14 amino acids. The trim removed 3 bases at V and 1 base at J, leaving 0 bases unmatched. Written as DNA, the CDR3 is TGCGCCAGCAGCCAGACAGGGTCTGGAAACACCATATATTTT. Protein sequence: CASSQTGSGNTIYF.

This chain connects TRBV7-9 to TRBJ1-6; TRBD1 might be the D (5 bases). The germline V gene encodes CDR1 SEHNR and CDR2 FQNEAQ (reference sequence). CDR3 length equals 15 residues. V lost 6 bases and J lost 8, with 17 bases in between. CDR3: CASSLLGQGDSPLHF. The CDR3 DNA follows: TGTGCCAGCAGTTTGTTGGGGCAGGGTGATTCACCCCTCCACTTT.

The V and J genes are TRBV5-1 and TRBJ2-1; D uncertain. V shed 2 bases and J shed 9 bases, with 9 bases lying between them. The CDR3 extends over 12 amino acids. CDR1 and CDR2 (germline): SGHRS, YFSETQ. The CDR3 here is CASSLEIGEQFF. The CDR3 region has the DNA TGCGCCAGCAGCTTAGAAATCGGTGAGCAGTTCTTC.

The V and J genes are TRBV10-3 and TRBJ1-2, with D possibly matching TRBD1 (5 bases). The germline V gene has CDR1 ENHRY and CDR2 SYGVKD. CDR3 size: 12 residues. V lost 3 bases and J lost 6, with 8 bases in between. The chain's CDR3 is CAISERQNGYTF. The DNA of the CDR3 is TGTGCCATCAGTGAACGACAGAATGGCTACACCTTC.

This clone was observed a few times. This rearrangement joins TRBV3-1 (or the pseudogene TRBV3-2) to TRBJ2-1, with 9 bases identical to TRBD1. The V segment lost 4 bases and the J segment 0 bases; nucleotides outside the gene matches: 1. CDR1 is LGHDT and CDR2 is YNNKEL in the germline V gene (reference sequence). CDR3 length: 15 residues. The CDR3 is CASSPTGGSYNEQFF. Written as DNA, the CDR3 is TGTGCCAGCAGCCCGACAGGGGGCTCCTACAATGAGCAGTTCTTC.

The chain is built from TRBV14 and TRBJ2-1; 7 bases map to TRBD1. The length of the CDR3 is 17 residues. Losses at the gene ends were 0 bases for V and 2 bases for J; bases not matched to a gene: 7. Germline CDR1 SGHDN, CDR2 FVKESK. The CDR3: CASSQDDDRVAYNEQFF. CDR3 sequence (DNA): TGTGCCAGCAGCCAAGACGACGACAGGGTAGCCTACAATGAGCAGTTCTTC.

This chain joins TRBV10-2 and TRBJ2-2; maybe TRBD1 (5 bases). This CDR3 region has 13 residues. V lost 4 bases and J 8 bases, leaving 11 bases between the germline ends. Germline V gene lookup returns CDR1 WSHSY and CDR2 SAAADI. Written as DNA, the CDR3 is TGCGCCAGCAGTGTAGGGGTTGAGGGGGAGCTGTTTTTT. Its translation: CASSVGVEGELFF.

The chain has TRBV6-5 and TRBJ1-5; possibly TRBD1 for D (5 bases). The CDR3 runs 14 residues. V was pared by 7 bases and J by 2 bases, with 12 bases between. Germline CDR1 and CDR2: MNHEY and SVGAGI. The CDR3 DNA is TGTGCCAGCACCGAGCGGGGCCGCAATCAGCCCCAGCATTTT. Protein: CASTERGRNQPQHF.

The CDR3 reads CASAIGPDSSGNTIYF. The CDR3 DNA reads TGTGCCAGCGCCATAGGACCGGACAGCTCTGGAAACACCATATATTTT. This sequence joins TRBV7-2 and TRBJ1-3; D may be TRBD1 (6 bases). The germline CDR1 and CDR2 sequences are SGHTA and FQGNSA. The CDR3 loop spans 16 amino acids. V lost 8 bases, J lost 0 bases, and 17 bases lay in between.